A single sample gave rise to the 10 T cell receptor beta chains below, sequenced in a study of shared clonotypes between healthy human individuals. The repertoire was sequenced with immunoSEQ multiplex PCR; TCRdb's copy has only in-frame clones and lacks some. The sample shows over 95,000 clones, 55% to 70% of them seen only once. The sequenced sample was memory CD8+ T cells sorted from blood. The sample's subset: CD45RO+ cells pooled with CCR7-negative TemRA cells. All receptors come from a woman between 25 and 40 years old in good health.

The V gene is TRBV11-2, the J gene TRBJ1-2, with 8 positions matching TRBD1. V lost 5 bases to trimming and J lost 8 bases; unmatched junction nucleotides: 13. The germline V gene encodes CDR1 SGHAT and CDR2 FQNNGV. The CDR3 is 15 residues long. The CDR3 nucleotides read TGTGCCAGCAGCGACTATATCGGGTCAGGGGGCGGCTACACCTTC. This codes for CASSDYIGSGGGYTF.

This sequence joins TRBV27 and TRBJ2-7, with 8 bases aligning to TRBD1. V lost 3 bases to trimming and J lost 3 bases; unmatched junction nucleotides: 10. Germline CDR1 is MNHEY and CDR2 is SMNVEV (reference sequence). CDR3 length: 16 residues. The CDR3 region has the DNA TGTGCCAGCAGTTTGTTGTATAGGACAGGGAGCTACGAGCAGTACTTC. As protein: CASSLLYRTGSYEQYF.

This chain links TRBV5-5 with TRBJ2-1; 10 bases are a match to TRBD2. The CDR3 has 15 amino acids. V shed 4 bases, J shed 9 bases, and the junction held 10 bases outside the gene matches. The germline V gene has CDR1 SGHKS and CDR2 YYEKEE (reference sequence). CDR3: CASSVMTSGWGEQFF. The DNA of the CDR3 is TGTGCCAGCAGCGTGATGACTAGCGGGTGGGGTGAGCAGTTCTTC.

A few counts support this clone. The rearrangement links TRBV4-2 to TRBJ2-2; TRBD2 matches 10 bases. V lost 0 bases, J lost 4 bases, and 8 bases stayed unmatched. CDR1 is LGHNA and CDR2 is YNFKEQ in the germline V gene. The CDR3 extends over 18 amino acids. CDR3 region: CASSQDSLAGAGTGELFF. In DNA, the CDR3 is TGTGCCAGCAGCCAAGACAGCCTAGCGGGAGCGGGCACCGGGGAGCTGTTTTTT.

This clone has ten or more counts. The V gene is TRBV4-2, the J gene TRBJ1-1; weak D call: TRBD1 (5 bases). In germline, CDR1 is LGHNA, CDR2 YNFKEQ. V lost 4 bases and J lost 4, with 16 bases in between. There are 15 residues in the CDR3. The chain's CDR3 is CASSRLTEGSTEAFF. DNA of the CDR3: TGTGCCAGCAGCCGACTGACAGAAGGGAGCACTGAAGCTTTCTTT.

The chain's CDR3 is CASSQEVGAGLNEKLFF. As DNA, the CDR3 is TGTGCCAGCAGCCAAGAGGTCGGCGCAGGCCTTAATGAAAAACTGTTTTTT. The chain couples TRBV4-2 to TRBJ1-4; D gene uncertain. The CDR3 contains 17 residues. Germline CDR1 LGHNA, CDR2 YNFKEQ. Trimming stripped 0 bases from V and 4 bases from J, with 15 bases between.

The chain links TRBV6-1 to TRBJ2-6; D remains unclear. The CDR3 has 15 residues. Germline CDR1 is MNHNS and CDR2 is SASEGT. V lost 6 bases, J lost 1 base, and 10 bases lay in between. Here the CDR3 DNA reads TGTGCCAGCAGCGCTATAAGTTCTGGGGCCAACGTCCTGACTTTC. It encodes CASSAISSGANVLTF.

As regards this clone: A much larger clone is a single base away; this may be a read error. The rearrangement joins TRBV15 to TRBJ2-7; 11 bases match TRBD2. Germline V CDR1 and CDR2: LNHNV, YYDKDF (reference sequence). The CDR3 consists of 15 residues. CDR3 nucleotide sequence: TGTGCCATCAGCAATGGACTAGCGGGTGCCTACGAGCAGTACTTC. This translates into CAISNGLAGAYEQYF.

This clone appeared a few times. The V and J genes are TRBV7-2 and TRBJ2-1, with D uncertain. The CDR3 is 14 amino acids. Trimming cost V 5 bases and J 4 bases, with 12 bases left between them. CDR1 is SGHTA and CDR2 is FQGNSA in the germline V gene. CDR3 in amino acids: CASSLNSVYNEQFF. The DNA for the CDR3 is TGTGCCAGCAGCCTCAACTCAGTATACAATGAGCAGTTCTTC. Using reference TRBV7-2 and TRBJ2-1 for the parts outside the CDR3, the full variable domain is GAGVSQSPSNKVTEKGKDVELRCDPISGHTALYWYRQSLGQGLEFLIYFQGNSAPDKSGLPSDRFSAERTGGSVSTLTIQRTQQEDSAVYLCASSLNSVYNEQFFGPGTRLTVL.

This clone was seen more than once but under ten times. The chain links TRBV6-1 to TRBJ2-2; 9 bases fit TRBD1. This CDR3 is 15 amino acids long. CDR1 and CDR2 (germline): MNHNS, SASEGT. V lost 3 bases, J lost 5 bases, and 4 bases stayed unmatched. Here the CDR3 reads CASSEGQGETGELFF. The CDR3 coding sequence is TGTGCCAGCAGTGAGGGACAGGGTGAGACCGGGGAGCTGTTTTTT.